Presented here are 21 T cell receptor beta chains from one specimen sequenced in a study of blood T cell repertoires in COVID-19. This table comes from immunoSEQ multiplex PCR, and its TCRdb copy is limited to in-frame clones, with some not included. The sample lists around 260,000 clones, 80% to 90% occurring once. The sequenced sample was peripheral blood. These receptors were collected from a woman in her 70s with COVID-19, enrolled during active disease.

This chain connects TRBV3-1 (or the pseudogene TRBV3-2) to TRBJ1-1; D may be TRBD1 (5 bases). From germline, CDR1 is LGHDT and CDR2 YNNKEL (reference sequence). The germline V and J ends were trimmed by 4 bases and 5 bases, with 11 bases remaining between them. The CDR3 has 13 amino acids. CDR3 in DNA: TGTGCCAGCAGCCTGGGGGGGGGAACTGAAGCTTTCTTT. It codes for CASSLGGGTEAFF.

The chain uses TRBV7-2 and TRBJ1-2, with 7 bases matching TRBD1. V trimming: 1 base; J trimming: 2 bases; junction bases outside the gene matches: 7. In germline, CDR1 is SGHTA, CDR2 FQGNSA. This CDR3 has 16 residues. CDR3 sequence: CASSLDGTDTNYGYTF. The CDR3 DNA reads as TGTGCCAGCAGCTTAGATGGGACAGATACCAACTATGGCTACACCTTC.

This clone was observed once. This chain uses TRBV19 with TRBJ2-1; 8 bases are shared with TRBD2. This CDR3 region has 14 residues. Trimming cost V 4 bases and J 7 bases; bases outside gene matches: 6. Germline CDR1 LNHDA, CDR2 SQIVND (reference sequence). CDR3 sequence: CASSTGTRQNEQFF. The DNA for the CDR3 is TGTGCCAGTAGTACGGGGACTAGGCAGAATGAGCAGTTCTTC.

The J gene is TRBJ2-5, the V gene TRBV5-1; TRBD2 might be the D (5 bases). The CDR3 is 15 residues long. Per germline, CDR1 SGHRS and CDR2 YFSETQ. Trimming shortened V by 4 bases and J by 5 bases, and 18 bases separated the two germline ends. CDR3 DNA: TGCGCCAGCAGCACTTCTAGTATGGGAGAGGAGACCCAGTACTTC. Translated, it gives CASSTSSMGEETQYF.

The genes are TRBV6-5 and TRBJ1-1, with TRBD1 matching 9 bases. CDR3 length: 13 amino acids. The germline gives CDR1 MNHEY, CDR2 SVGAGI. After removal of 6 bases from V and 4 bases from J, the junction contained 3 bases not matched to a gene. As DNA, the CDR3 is TGTGCCAGCAGGAGACAGGGGGGCACTGAAGCTTTCTTT. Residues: CASRRQGGTEAFF.

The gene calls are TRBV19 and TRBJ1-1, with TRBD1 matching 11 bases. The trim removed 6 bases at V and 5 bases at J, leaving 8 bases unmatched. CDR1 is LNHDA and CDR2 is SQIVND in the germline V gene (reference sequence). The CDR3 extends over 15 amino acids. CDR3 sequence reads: CASSPGDRGSTEAFF. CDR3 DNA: TGTGCCAGTAGCCCTGGGGACAGGGGGTCAACTGAAGCTTTCTTT.

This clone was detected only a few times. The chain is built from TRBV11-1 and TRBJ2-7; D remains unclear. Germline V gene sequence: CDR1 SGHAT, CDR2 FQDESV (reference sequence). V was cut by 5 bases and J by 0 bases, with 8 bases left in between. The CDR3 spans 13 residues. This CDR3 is CASSPRSSYEQYF. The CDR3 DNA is TGTGCCAGCAGCCCTAGATCCTCCTACGAGCAGTACTTC.

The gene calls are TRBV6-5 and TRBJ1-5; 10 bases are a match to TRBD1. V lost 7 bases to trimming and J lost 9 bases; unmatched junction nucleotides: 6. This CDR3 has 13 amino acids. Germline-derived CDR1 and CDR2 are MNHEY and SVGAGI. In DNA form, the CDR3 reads TGTGCCAGCACCGGACAGGGGGATTGGCCCCAGCATTTT. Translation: CASTGQGDWPQHF.

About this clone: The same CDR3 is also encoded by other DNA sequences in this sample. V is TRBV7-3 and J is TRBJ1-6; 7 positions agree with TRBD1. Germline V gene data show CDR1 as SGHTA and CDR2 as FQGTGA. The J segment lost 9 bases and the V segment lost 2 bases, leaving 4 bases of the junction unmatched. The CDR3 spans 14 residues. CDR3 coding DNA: TGTGCCAGCAGCTTATCAGGGGGTGGTTCACCCCTCCACTTT. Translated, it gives CASSLSGGGSPLHF. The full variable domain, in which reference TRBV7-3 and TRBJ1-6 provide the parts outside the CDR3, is GAGVSQTPSNKVTEKGKYVELRCDPISGHTALYWYRQSLGQGPEFLIYFQGTGAADDSGLPNDRFFAVRPEGSVSTLKIQRTERGDSAVYLCASSLSGGGSPLHFGNGTRLTVT.

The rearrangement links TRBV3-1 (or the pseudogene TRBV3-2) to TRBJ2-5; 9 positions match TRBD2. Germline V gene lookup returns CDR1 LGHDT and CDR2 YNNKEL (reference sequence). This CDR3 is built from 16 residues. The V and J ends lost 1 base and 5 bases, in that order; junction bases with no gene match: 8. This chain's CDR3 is CASSQAAGGPSETQYF. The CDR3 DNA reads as TGTGCCAGCAGCCAAGCGGCGGGAGGGCCCTCGGAGACCCAGTACTTC.

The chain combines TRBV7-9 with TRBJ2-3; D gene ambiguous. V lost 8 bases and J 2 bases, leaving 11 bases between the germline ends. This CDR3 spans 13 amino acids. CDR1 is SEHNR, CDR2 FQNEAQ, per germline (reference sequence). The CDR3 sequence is CASHSQNTDTQYF. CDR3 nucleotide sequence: TGTGCCAGCCACTCCCAAAACACAGATACGCAGTATTTT.

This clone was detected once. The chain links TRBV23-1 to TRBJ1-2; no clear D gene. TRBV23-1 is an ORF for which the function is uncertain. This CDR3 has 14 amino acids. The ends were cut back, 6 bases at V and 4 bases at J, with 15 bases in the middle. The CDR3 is CASSPMSGSYGYTF. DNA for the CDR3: TGCGCCAGCAGCCCAATGTCGGGGTCCTATGGCTACACCTTC.

CDR3 nucleotide sequence: TGTGCCAGCAGTTACCTCGGGGGTGGGAACACTGAAGCTTTCTTT. Residues: CASSYLGGGNTEAFF. J is TRBJ1-1 and V is TRBV6-2 or TRBV6-3, with D tentatively TRBD1 (5 bases). Germline V CDR1 and CDR2: MNHEY, SVGEGT. V was cut by 2 bases and J by 1 base, with 11 bases left in between. The CDR3 runs to 15 residues.

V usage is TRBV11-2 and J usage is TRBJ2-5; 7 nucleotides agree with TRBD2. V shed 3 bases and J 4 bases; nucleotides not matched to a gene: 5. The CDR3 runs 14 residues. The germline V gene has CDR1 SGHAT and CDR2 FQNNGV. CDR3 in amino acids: CASSLPGLRETQYF. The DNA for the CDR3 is TGTGCCAGCAGCTTGCCGGGACTACGAGAGACCCAGTACTTC. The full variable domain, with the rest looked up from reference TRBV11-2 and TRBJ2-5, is EAGVAQSPRYKIIEKRQSVAFWCNPISGHATLYWYQQILGQGPKLLIQFQNNGVVDDSQLPKDRFSAERLKGVDSTLKIQPAKLEDSAVYLCASSLPGLRETQYFGPGTRLLVL.

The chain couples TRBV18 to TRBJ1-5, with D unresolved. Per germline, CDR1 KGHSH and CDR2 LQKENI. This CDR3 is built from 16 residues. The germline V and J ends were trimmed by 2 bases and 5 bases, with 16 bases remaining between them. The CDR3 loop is CASSPAPLVGYQPQHF. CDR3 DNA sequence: TGTGCCAGCTCACCAGCTCCCTTGGTTGGCTATCAGCCCCAGCATTTT. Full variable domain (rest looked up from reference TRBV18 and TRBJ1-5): NAGVMQNPRHLVRRRGQEARLRCSPMKGHSHVYWYRQLPEEGLKFMVYLQKENIIDESGMPKERFSAEFPKEGPSILRIQQVVRGDSAAYFCASSPAPLVGYQPQHFGDGTRLSIL.

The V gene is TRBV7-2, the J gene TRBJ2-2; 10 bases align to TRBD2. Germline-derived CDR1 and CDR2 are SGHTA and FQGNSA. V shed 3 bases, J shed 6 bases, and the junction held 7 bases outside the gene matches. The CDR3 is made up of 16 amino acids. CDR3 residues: CASSFRASGSSGELFF. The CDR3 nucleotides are TGTGCCAGCAGCTTTAGGGCTAGCGGGAGCTCCGGGGAGCTGTTTTTT.

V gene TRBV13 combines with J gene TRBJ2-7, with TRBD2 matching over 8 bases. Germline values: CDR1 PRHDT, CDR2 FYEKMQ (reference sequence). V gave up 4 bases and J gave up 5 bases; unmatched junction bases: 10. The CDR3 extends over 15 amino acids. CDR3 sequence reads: CASSWNREGLNEQYF. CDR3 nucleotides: TGTGCCAGCAGCTGGAATCGGGAGGGCCTTAACGAGCAGTACTTC.

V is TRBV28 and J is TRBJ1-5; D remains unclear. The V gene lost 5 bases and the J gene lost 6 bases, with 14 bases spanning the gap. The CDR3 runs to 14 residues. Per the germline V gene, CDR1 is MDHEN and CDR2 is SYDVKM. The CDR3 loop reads CASSLLGSGQPQHF. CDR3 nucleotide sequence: TGTGCCAGCAGTCTCCTTGGATCGGGTCAGCCCCAGCATTTT.

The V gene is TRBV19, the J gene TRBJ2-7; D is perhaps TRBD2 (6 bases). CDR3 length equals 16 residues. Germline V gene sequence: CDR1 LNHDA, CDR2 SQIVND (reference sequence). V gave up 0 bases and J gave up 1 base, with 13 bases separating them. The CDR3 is CASSIDARGASYEQYF. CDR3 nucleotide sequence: TGTGCCAGTAGTATAGACGCCCGCGGGGCGTCCTACGAGCAGTACTTC. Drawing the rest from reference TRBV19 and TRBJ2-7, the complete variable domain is DGGITQSPKYLFRKEGQNVTLSCEQNLNHDAMYWYRQDPGQGLRLIYYSQIVNDFQKGDIAEGYSVSREKKESFPLTVTSAQKNPTAFYLCASSIDARGASYEQYFGPGTRLTVT.

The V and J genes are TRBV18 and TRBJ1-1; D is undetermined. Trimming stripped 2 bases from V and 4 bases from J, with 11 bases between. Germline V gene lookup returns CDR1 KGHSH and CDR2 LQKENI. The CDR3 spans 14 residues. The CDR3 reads CASSPAIDRTEAFF. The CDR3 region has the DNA TGTGCCAGCTCACCAGCGATAGATCGCACTGAAGCTTTCTTT.

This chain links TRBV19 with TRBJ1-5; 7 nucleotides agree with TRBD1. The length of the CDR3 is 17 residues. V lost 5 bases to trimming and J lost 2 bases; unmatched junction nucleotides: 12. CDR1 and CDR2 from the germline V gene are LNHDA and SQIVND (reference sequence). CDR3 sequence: CASSLYATGSGNQPQHF. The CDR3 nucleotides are TGTGCCAGTAGTCTCTATGCGACAGGGAGCGGCAATCAGCCCCAGCATTTT. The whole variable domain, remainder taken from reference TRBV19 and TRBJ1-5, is DGGITQSPKYLFRKEGQNVTLSCEQNLNHDAMYWYRQDPGQGLRLIYYSQIVNDFQKGDIAEGYSVSREKKESFPLTVTSAQKNPTAFYLCASSLYATGSGNQPQHFGDGTRLSIL.